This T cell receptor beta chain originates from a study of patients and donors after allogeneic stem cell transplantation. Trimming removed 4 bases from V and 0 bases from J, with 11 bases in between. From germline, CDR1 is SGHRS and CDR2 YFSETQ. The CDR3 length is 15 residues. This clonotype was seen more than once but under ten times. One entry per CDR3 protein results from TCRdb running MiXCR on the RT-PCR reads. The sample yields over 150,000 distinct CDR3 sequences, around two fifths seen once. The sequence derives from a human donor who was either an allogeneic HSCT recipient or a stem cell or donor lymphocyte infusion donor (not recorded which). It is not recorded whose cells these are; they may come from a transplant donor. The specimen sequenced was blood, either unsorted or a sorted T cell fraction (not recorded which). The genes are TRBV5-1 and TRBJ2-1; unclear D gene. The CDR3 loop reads CASSVGIVSYNEQFF. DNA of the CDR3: TGCGCCAGCAGCGTGGGGATTGTCTCCTACAATGAGCAGTTCTTC.